The 28 T cell receptor beta chains below were found in one sample sequenced in a study of OX40 agonist ivuxolimab in advanced cancers. Measured with immunoSEQ multiplex PCR; TCRdb has only the in-frame clones, and not every one. The profile covers more than 45,000 clones, with 82% appearing a single time and more than 3% taken by the ten largest. The material sequenced was CD4+ or CD8+ T cells sorted from blood, taken in a trial of the OX40 agonist ivuxolimab. The origin of the receptors is an adult with an advanced solid tumor such as melanoma, head and neck, liver or kidney cancer.

The chain recombines TRBV19 with TRBJ1-1; possible D gene TRBD1, 5 bases. Germline CDR1 LNHDA, CDR2 SQIVND (reference sequence). The ends were cut back, 0 bases at V and 5 bases at J, with 10 bases in the middle. The CDR3 runs to 14 residues. CDR3 region: CASSIDPQGTEAFF. CDR3 in DNA: TGTGCCAGTAGTATAGATCCCCAGGGTACTGAAGCTTTCTTT.

The genes are TRBV18 and TRBJ1-4; the match to TRBD1 covers 8 bases. This CDR3 region has 14 residues. Germline trimming cut 6 bases from V and 8 bases from J; bases unmatched to any gene: 8. Germline assignment: CDR1 KGHSH and CDR2 LQKENI. CDR3 residues: CASSYQDRDEKLFF. The DNA of the CDR3 is TGTGCCAGCTCGTATCAGGACAGGGACGAAAAACTGTTTTTT.

The rearrangement uses TRBV6-5 and TRBJ1-3; D gene unclear. Germline loops: CDR1 MNHEY, CDR2 SVGAGI. The ends were cut back, 7 bases at V and 3 bases at J, with 13 bases in the middle. The CDR3 covers 14 residues. The CDR3 region is CASIRRGSGNTIYF. Written as DNA, the CDR3 is TGTGCCAGCATTCGCCGTGGGAGTGGAAACACCATATATTTT.

The chain carries TRBV4-1 and TRBJ1-2; D not certain. The CDR3 is 14 amino acids. The V gene's germline CDR1 is MGHRA and CDR2 YSYEKL. V lost 2 bases and J 3 bases, leaving 10 bases between the germline ends. Written as DNA, the CDR3 is TGCGCCAGCAGCCAATTTGACGGATACTATGGCTACACCTTC. It encodes CASSQFDGYYGYTF.

J is TRBJ2-2 and V is TRBV11-2; D perhaps matches TRBD2 (5 bases). This CDR3 has 13 residues. Looked up from germline, CDR1 is SGHAT and CDR2 is FQNNGV. V was trimmed by 6 bases and J by 7 bases, leaving 12 bases between them. This CDR3 reads CASRPIGVGELFF. The CDR3 coding sequence is TGTGCCAGCAGACCGATCGGGGTCGGGGAGCTGTTTTTT.

V is TRBV5-4 and J is TRBJ2-7; TRBD1 aligns across 10 bases. After removal of 3 bases from V and 2 bases from J, the junction contained 5 bases not matched to a gene. From germline, CDR1 is SGHNT and CDR2 YYREEE (reference sequence). CDR3 length equals 15 residues. CDR3 sequence reads: CASSSGTGVTYEQYF. CDR3 DNA sequence: TGTGCCAGCAGCTCTGGGACAGGGGTTACCTACGAGCAGTACTTC.

The chain links TRBV6-6 to TRBJ1-1; weak D call: TRBD1 (6 bases). V shed 2 bases and J shed 1 base, with 11 bases lying between them. The germline V gene encodes CDR1 MNHNY and CDR2 SVGAGI (reference sequence). The CDR3 has 15 amino acids. The CDR3 region is CASSYRGIRNTEAFF. CDR3 nucleotide sequence: TGTGCCAGCAGTTACAGGGGGATCCGGAACACTGAAGCTTTCTTT.

This chain connects TRBV11-3 to TRBJ2-3; D perhaps matches TRBD1 (6 bases). V was clipped by 2 bases and J by 6 bases, with 24 bases between them. The CDR3 contains 18 residues. CDR1 and CDR2 from the germline V gene are SGHNT and YENEEA. The CDR3: CASSLRKVGGFGEDTQYF. The DNA for the CDR3 is TGTGCCAGCAGCTTACGTAAAGTAGGGGGATTTGGGGAGGATACGCAGTATTTT.

J is TRBJ1-6 and V is TRBV28; 7 nucleotides agree with TRBD1. The CDR3 consists of 15 residues. V gave up 4 bases and J gave up 7 bases; unmatched junction bases: 7. From germline, CDR1 is MDHEN and CDR2 SYDVKM. For the CDR3, the DNA is TGTGCCAGCAGTTCCCTCAGGGGGACAAATTCACCCCTCCACTTT. Its protein product is CASSSLRGTNSPLHF.

The chain is built from TRBV6-5 and TRBJ1-2, with D possibly matching TRBD1 (6 bases). The germline CDR1 and CDR2 sequences are MNHEY and SVGAGI. Trimming removed 5 bases from V and 4 bases from J, with 14 bases in between. The CDR3 loop spans 14 amino acids. Here the CDR3 reads CASSDFGRGYGYTF. DNA of the CDR3: TGTGCCAGCAGTGATTTCGGCAGGGGCTATGGCTACACCTTC.

The rearrangement joins TRBV15 to TRBJ2-1; 9 nucleotides align to TRBD2. CDR3 length: 16 amino acids. Germline assignment: CDR1 LNHNV and CDR2 YYDKDF (reference sequence). The junction had 8 bases not matched to a gene; V was cut back by 4 bases and J by 4 bases. CDR3 coding DNA: TGTGCCACCAGCACGCCTTGGACTAGCGCGTACAATGAGCAGTTCTTC. The encoded protein is CATSTPWTSAYNEQFF.

The chain is built from TRBV7-2 and TRBJ2-2; D is unresolved. CDR1 is SGHTA, CDR2 FQGNSA, per germline. The CDR3 has 14 residues. Trimming shortened V by 5 bases and J by 6 bases, and 13 bases separated the two germline ends. CDR3 nucleotide sequence: TGTGCCAGCAGCCCGTGGGGTTCCCCCGGGGAGCTGTTTTTT. Its protein is CASSPWGSPGELFF.

The chain has TRBV9 and TRBJ1-5, with 7 bases aligning to TRBD1. From germline, CDR1 is SGDLS and CDR2 YYNGEE. The CDR3 covers 16 residues. The V and J ends lost 0 bases and 0 bases, in that order; junction bases with no gene match: 3. CDR3 DNA sequence: TGTGCCAGCAGCGTAGGGACAGGTGATAGCAATCAGCCCCAGCATTTT. This sequence encodes CASSVGTGDSNQPQHF.

V and J are TRBV7-9 and TRBJ2-3; 12 bases are shared with TRBD2. The CDR3 loop spans 17 amino acids. Trimming at V came to 5 bases and at J to 1 base, leaving 7 bases not matched to a gene. CDR1 is SEHNR, CDR2 FQNEAQ, per germline (reference sequence). The chain's CDR3 is CASSPGLAGSRTDTQYF. CDR3 DNA: TGTGCCAGCAGCCCTGGACTAGCGGGGTCCCGCACAGATACGCAGTATTTT.

This chain uses TRBV7-9 with TRBJ1-2, with 10 bases aligning to TRBD1. Losses at the gene ends were 3 bases for V and 5 bases for J; bases not matched to a gene: 3. Germline-derived CDR1 and CDR2 are SEHNR and FQNEAQ (reference sequence). This CDR3 is 14 amino acids long. The CDR3 bases are TGTGCCAGCAGCTTGGTGGGACAGGGGTATGGCTACACCTTC. Residues: CASSLVGQGYGYTF.

The chain is built from TRBV27 and TRBJ2-1; a possible D gene is TRBD2 (7 bases). The germline CDR1 and CDR2 sequences are MNHEY and SMNVEV (reference sequence). The CDR3 has 17 residues. V lost 5 bases and J 0 bases, leaving 17 bases between the germline ends. The CDR3 reads CASSLETGGGSYNEQFF. The CDR3 DNA is TGTGCCAGCAGTCTAGAGACAGGCGGGGGCTCCTACAATGAGCAGTTCTTC.

The CDR3 DNA is TGTGCCAGTAGTATAAACAGAGATACGCAGTATTTT. Its translation: CASSINRDTQYF. V and J are TRBV19 and TRBJ2-3; no firm D call. V lost 2 bases to trimming and J lost 5 bases, with 5 bases between them. Germline lookup yields CDR1 LNHDA and CDR2 SQIVND (reference sequence). The CDR3 covers 12 residues.

This chain links TRBV6-6 with TRBJ2-4, with D possibly being TRBD2 (7 bases). The CDR3 has 15 amino acids. V was pared by 3 bases and J by 1 base, with 10 bases between. The germline gives CDR1 MNHNY, CDR2 SVGAGI (reference sequence). CDR3 sequence reads: CASSYGGAAKNIQYF. The CDR3 DNA is TGTGCCAGCAGTTATGGGGGGGCGGCCAAAAACATTCAGTACTTC.

This clone appeared a few times. The DNA of the CDR3 is TGTGCCAGCTTACCGGGGTCCTCTGGAAACACCATATATTTT. The encoded protein is CASLPGSSGNTIYF. The J gene is TRBJ1-3, the V gene TRBV19; D not certain. The CDR3 loop spans 14 amino acids. The V gene lost 9 bases and the J gene lost 0 bases, with 12 bases spanning the gap. The germline V gene encodes CDR1 LNHDA and CDR2 SQIVND (reference sequence).

This clone was seen a handful of times. The rearrangement joins TRBV5-1 to TRBJ1-4, with TRBD1 as a possible D gene (6 bases). This CDR3 is 15 amino acids long. V was pared by 2 bases and J by 7 bases, with 15 bases between. Germline CDR1 reads SGHRS; CDR2 reads YFSETQ. The CDR3 sequence is CASSFGQGLSEKLFF. As DNA, the CDR3 is TGCGCCAGCAGCTTCGGGCAGGGGCTGAGTGAAAAACTGTTTTTT.

The count of this clone is one. This sequence joins TRBV9 and TRBJ2-5, with D tentatively TRBD2 (6 bases). CDR3 size: 19 residues. Trimming cost V 0 bases and J 5 bases, with 26 bases left between them. Germline lookup yields CDR1 SGDLS and CDR2 YYNGEE. CDR3 nucleotides: TGTGCCAGCAGCGTAGAGGGGCCAGTGGCCCTCGGCGGGGCGGAGACCCAGTACTTC. Its translation is CASSVEGPVALGGAETQYF.

The CDR3 spells CAVLPGKTGELFF. As DNA, the CDR3 is TGTGCCGTCTTACCGGGGAAGACCGGGGAGCTGTTTTTT. The chain carries TRBV28 and TRBJ2-2; possible D gene TRBD2, 5 bases. The CDR3 totals 13 residues. Germline V gives CDR1 MDHEN, CDR2 SYDVKM. The V and J ends lost 11 bases and 5 bases respectively, with 15 bases between them.

The chain is built from TRBV28 and TRBJ1-2; D gene uncertain. Per the germline V gene, CDR1 is MDHEN and CDR2 is SYDVKM. This CDR3 is 14 amino acids long. Trimming shortened V by 7 bases and J by 0 bases, and 12 bases separated the two germline ends. The CDR3 reads CASTRTASNYGYTF. The CDR3 DNA reads as TGTGCCAGCACCCGAACAGCCTCTAACTATGGCTACACCTTC.

The chain has TRBV9 and TRBJ2-5, with D possibly TRBD2 on 6 matching bases. There are 15 residues in the CDR3. V was shortened by 3 bases and J by 5 bases, with 17 bases between the two germline ends. Germline V gene data show CDR1 as SGDLS and CDR2 as YYNGEE. The CDR3 region is CASSGGLGRWETQYF. Written as DNA, the CDR3 is TGTGCCAGCAGCGGGGGACTGGGTAGATGGGAGACCCAGTACTTC.

This chain links TRBV5-1 with TRBJ2-2; unclear D gene. Germline loops: CDR1 SGHRS, CDR2 YFSETQ. CDR3 length equals 16 residues. V shed 4 bases and J shed 3 bases, with 16 bases lying between them. The CDR3 here is CASSLVRLQDTGELFF. CDR3 coding DNA: TGCGCCAGCAGCCTTGTGAGGCTCCAAGACACCGGGGAGCTGTTTTTT.

A few counts support this clone. This sequence joins TRBV19 and TRBJ2-5; D perhaps matches TRBD1 (5 bases). The V and J ends lost 5 bases and 2 bases respectively, with 15 bases between them. The CDR3 extends over 15 amino acids. Germline CDR1 LNHDA, CDR2 SQIVND (reference sequence). CDR3 coding DNA: TGTGCCAGTAGTGTTGACAGTACCTCACAAGAGACCCAGTACTTC. This encodes CASSVDSTSQETQYF.

The CDR3 DNA reads as TGCGCCAGCAGCTTGAGGACAGGGGGCAGCGAGCAGTACTTC. This gives the protein CASSLRTGGSEQYF. The chain links TRBV5-1 to TRBJ2-7, with 11 bases lining up with TRBD1. CDR1 SGHRS and CDR2 YFSETQ come from the germline V gene. The CDR3 length is 14 residues. J gave up 6 bases and V 1 base, and 3 bases lay outside the gene matches.

This chain joins TRBV5-1 and TRBJ2-1; 13 bases match TRBD2. The germline V gene encodes CDR1 SGHRS and CDR2 YFSETQ. J lost 2 bases, V lost 4 bases, and 9 bases had no gene match. The CDR3 sequence is 18 residues long. The CDR3 nucleotides read TGCGCCAGCAGCCTAGGAACTAGCGGGGGGGGCGCCTACAATGAGCAGTTCTTC. It encodes CASSLGTSGGGAYNEQFF.